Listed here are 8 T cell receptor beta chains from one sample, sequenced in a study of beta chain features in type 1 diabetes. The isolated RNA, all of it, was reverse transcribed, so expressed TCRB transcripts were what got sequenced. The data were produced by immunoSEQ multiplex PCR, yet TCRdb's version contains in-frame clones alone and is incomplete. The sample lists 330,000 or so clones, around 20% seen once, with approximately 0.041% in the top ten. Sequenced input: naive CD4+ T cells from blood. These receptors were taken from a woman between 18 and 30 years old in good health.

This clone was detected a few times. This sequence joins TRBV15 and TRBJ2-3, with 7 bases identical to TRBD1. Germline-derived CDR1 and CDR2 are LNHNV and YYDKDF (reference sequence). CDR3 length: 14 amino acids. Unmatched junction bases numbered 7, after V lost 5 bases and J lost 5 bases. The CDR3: CATSPDRTGDTQYF. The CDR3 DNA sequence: TGTGCCACCAGCCCGGACAGGACCGGAGATACGCAGTATTTT.

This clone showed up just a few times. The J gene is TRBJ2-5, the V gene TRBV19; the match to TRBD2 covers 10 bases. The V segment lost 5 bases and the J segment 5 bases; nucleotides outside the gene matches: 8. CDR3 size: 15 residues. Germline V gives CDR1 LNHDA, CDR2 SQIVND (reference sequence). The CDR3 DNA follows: TGTGCCAGTAGTTCCCTCTCTAGCGGGAGTGAGACCCAGTACTTC. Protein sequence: CASSSLSSGSETQYF.

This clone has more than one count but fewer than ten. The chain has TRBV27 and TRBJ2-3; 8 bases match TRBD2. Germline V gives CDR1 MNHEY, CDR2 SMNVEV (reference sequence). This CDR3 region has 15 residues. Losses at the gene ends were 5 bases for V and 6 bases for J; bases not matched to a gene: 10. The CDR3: CASSPPGLVADTQYF. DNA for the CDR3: TGTGCCAGCAGTCCACCGGGACTAGTCGCGGATACGCAGTATTTT.

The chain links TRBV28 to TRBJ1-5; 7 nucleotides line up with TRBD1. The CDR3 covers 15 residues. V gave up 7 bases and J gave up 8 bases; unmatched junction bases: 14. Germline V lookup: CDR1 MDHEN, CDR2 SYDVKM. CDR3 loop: CASNSEGAGKKPQHF. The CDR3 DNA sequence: TGTGCCAGCAACTCGGAGGGGGCAGGAAAGAAGCCCCAGCATTTT.

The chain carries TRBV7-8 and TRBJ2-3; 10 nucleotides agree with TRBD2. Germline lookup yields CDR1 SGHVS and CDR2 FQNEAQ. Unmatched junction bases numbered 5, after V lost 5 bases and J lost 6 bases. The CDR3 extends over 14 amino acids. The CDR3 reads CASSPGTSVDTQYF. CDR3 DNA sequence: TGTGCCAGCAGCCCGGGGACTAGCGTTGATACGCAGTATTTT.

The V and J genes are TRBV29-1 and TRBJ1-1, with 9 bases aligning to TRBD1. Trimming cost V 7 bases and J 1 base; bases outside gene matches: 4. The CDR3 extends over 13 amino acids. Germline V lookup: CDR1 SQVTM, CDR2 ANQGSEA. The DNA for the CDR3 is TGCAGCGGTGCGACAGGGGGGAACACTGAAGCTTTCTTT. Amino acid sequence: CSGATGGNTEAFF.

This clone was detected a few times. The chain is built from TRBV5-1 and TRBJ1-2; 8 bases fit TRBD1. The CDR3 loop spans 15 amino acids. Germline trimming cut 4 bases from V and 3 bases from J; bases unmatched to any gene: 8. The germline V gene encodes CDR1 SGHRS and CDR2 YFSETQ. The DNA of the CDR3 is TGCGCCAGCAGCCGCGGTCCGGACAGGGACTATGGCTACACCTTC. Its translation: CASSRGPDRDYGYTF. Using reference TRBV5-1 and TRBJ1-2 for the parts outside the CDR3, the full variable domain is KAGVTQTPRYLIKTRGQQVTLSCSPISGHRSVSWYQQTPGQGLQFLFEYFSETQRNKGNFPGRFSGRQFSNSRSEMNVSTLELGDSALYLCASSRGPDRDYGYTFGSGTRLTVV.

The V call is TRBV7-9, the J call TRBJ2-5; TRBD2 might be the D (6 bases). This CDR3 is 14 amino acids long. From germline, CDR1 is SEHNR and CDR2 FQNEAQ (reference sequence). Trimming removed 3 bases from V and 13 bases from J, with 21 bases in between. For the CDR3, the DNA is TGTGCCAGCAGCTTGGAAAATGGGGACTTGGAGGCGTACTTC. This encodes CASSLENGDLEAYF.